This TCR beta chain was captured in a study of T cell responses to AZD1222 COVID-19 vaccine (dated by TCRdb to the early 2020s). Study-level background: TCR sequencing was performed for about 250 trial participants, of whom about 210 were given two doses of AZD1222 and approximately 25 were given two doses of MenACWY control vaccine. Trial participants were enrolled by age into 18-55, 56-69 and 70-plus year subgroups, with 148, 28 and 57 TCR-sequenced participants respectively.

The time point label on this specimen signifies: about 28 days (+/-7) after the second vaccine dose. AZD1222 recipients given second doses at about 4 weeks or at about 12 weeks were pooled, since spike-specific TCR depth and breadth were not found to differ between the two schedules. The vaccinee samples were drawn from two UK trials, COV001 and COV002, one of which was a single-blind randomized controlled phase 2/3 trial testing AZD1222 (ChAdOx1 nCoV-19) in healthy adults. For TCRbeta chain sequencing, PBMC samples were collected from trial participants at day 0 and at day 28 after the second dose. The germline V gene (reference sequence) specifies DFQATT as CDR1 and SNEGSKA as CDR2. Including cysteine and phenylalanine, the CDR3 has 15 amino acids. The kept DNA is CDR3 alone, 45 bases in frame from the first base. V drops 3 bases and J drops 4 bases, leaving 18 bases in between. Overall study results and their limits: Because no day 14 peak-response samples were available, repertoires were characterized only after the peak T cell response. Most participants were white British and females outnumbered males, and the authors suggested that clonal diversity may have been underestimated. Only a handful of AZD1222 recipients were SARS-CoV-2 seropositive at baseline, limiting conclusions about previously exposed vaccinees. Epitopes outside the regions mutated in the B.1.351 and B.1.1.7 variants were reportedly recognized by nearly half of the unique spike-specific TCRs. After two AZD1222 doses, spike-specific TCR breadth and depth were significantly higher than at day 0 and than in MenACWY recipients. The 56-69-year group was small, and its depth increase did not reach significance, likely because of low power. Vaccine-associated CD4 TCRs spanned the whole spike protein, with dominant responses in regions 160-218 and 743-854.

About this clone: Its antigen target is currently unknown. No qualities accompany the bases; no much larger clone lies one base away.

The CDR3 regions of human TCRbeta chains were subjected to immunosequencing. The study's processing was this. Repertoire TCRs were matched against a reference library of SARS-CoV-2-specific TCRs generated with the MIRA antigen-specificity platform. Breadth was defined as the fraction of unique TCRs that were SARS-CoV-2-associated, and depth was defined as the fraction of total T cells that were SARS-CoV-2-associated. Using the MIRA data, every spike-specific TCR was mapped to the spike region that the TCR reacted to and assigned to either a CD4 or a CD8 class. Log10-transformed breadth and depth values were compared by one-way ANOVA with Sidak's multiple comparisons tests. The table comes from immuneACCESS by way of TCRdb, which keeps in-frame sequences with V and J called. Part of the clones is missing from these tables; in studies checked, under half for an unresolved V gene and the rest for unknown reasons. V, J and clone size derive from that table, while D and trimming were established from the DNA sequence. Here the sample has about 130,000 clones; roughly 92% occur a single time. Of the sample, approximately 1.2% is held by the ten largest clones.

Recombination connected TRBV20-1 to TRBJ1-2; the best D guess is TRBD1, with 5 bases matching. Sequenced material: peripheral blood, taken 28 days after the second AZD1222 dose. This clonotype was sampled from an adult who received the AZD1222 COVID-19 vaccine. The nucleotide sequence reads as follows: TGCAGTGCTAGTGATCCCGGGCGAGGGGCCTATGGCTACACCTTC. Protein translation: CSASDPGRGAYGYTF.